This T cell receptor (beta chain) was captured by sequencing in a study of T-cell memory formation after mild COVID-19 (dated by TCRdb to the early 2020s). With regard to the full study: TCR sequence clusters from the two donors were found to be largely donor specific. Two young, previously healthy adult volunteers, one female and one male, were included in the cohort. T-cell clones expanding and contracting after mild COVID-19 in a couple of donors were tracked by longitudinal TCRalpha and TCRbeta repertoire sequencing. Overall results and qualifications from the work: The study included only a couple of mild cases, and larger cohorts that include severe cases with pre-infection samples were judged to be necessary. The detection of some responding clones in pre-infection memory suggests that pre-existing cross-reactive memory T cells joined the SARS-CoV-2 response. Contracting CD4+ clones turned up mainly in the CM and EM memory subsets, whereas EMRA was where CD8+ clones were enriched. Whether the second-wave clones peaking on day 37 were SARS-CoV-2 specific was not confirmed. Clones that contracted from day 15 to 85 showed balanced CD4/CD8 phenotypes, whereas a second wave of clones that expanded from day 15 to 37 leaned towards CD4+.

This clonotype was seen ten or more times. Which antigen it targets is not known. Base qualities are not provided; no much larger clone lies one nucleotide away. The germline V gene gives CDR1 as SQVTM and CDR2 as ANQGSEA. Measured from the cysteine to the phenylalanine, the CDR3 is 15 residues long. CDR3 DNA only is kept here, 45 bases in frame from base 1. V lost 4 bases and J lost 0 bases; the stretch between them is 13 bases long. Ficoll-Paque density gradient centrifugation was the method used to isolate PBMCs. Sequencing was performed on an Illumina NovaSeq 6000. TCRalpha and TCRbeta cDNA libraries were built by 5'RACE with constant-segment primers, adding sample barcodes and unique molecular identifiers. RNA was extracted from every sample with Trizol reagent. Library amplification was performed in two PCR steps, and a second sample barcode and Illumina TruSeq adapters were introduced in the second step. Sequencing of the libraries was done on an Illumina NovaSeq, producing 2 x 150 bp paired-end reads. Regarding the original processing steps: Reads were demultiplexed and collapsed into UMI-guided consensus sequences with migec v1.2.7. Using mixcr v2.1.11, UMI consensuses were aligned to TRA and TRB V and J templates and then assembled into clonotypes. Expanded or contracted clonotypes were those called significant by both edgeR and NoisET, with noise models trained on biological replicates. For edgeR calls, a false discovery rate-adjusted p below 0.01 and a log2 fold-change threshold of 1 were applied. As an exploratory analysis of dynamics, max-normalized trajectories of the 1000 most abundant clonotypes were examined by PCA with hierarchical clustering. Each responding clone was given a CD4 or CD8 phenotype based on the CD4+ and CD8+ repertoires, which had been sequenced separately. TCRdb trimmed the raw reads at Q25, called clones with MiXCR and kept productive beta chains. CDR3 protein duplicates are merged, each entry listing the most common genes and DNA. The V and J calls were not made by the authors but by TCRdb's processing. For this sample the table gives a few hundred thousand distinct CDR3 sequences, of which approximately 10% were detected only once. The top ten clonotypes cover 20% to 25% of the sample.

The sequence links TRBV29-1 to TRBJ2-1; TRBD1 might be the D gene, on 6 matching bases. Source material: PBMCs or a T cell subset sorted from them (not recorded which). This TCR was sampled from a man between 18 and 29 years old who had mild COVID-19 (a few samples of this study predate the infection). The sample titles of this study are shuffled in the database, so cell type and time point are left out; the donor was told from shared clones. The CDR3 amino acid sequence is: CSVVGTSFSYNEQFF. DNA sequence: TGCAGCGTTGTGGGGACATCTTTCTCCTACAATGAGCAGTTCTTC.